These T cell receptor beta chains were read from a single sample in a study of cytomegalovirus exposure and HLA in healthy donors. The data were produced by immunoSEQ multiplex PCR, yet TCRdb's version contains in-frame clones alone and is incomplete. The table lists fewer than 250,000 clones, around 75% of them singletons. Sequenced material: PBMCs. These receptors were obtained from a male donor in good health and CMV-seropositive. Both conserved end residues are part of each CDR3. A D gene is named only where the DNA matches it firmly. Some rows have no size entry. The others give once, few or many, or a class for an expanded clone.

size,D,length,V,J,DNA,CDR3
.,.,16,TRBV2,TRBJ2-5,TGTGCCAGCAGTGAACCTGCGGGGACAGAAAAAGAGACCCAGTACTTC,CASSEPAGTEKETQYF
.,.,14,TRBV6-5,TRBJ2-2,TGTGCCAGCGGGGGGACGGTTAACACCGGGGAGCTGTTTTTT,CASGGTVNTGELFF
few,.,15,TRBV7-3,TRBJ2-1,TGTGCCAGCAGCTCCGGGGGGCTCTCCTACAATGAGCAGTTCTTC,CASSSGGLSYNEQFF
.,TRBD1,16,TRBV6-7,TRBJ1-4,TGTGCCAGCAGTAACTTTAGGACAGGGGTTGAGGAAAAACTGTTTTTT,CASSNFRTGVEEKLFF
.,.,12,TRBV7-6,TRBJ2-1,TGTGCCAGCAGCGGCCCCTTCAATGAGCAGTTCTTC,CASSGPFNEQFF
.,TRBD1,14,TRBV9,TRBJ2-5,TGTGCCAGCAGCGATACAGGGGCCGGTTGGACCCAGTACTTC,CASSDTGAGWTQYF
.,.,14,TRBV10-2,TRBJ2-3,TGCGCCAGCAAGCAGGGTACCTCCACAGATACGCAGTATTTT,CASKQGTSTDTQYF
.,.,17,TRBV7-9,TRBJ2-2,TGTGCCAGCCAACCGGGGAGCTCGCCCTTAAGTCCCGGGGAGCTGTTTTTT,CASQPGSSPLSPGELFF
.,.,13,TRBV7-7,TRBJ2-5,TGTGCCAGCAGCTTAGGACCCGGGGAGACCCAGTACTTC,CASSLGPGETQYF
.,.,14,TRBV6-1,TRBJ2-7,TGTGCCAGCAGCGCGGAGTTTGGAAACTACGAGCAGTACTTC,CASSAEFGNYEQYF
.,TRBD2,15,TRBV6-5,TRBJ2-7,TGTGCCAGCAGTTTCGGGCGGGAGGATTTCTACGAGCAGTACTTC,CASSFGREDFYEQYF
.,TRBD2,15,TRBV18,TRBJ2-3,TGTGCCAGCTCATACACTAGCGGACTCACAGATACGCAGTATTTT,CASSYTSGLTDTQYF
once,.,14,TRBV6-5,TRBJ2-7,TGTGCCAGCAGTTACAATTGGGCATCCTACGAGCAGTACTTC,CASSYNWASYEQYF
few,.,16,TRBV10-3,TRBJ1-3,TGTGCCATCAGTGAGGGTGGGGCCCGTTCTGGAAACACCATATATTTT,CAISEGGARSGNTIYF